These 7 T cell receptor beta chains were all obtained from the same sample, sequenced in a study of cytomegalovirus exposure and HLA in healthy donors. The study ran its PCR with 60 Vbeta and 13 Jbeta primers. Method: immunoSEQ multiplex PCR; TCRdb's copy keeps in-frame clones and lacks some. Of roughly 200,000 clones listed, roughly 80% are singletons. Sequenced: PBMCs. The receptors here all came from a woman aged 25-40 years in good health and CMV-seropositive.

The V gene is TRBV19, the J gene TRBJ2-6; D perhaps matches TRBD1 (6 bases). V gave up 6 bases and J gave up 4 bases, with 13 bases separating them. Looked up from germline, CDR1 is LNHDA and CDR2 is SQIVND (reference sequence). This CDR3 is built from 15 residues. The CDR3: CASRRTVAGANVLTF. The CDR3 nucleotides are TGTGCCAGTAGAAGGACAGTGGCCGGGGCCAACGTCCTGACTTTC.

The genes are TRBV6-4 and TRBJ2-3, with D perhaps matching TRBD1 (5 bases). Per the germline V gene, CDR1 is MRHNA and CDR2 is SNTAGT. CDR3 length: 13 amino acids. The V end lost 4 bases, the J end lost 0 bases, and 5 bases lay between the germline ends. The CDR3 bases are TGTGCCAGCAGTGGACAGAGCACAGATACGCAGTATTTT. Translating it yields CASSGQSTDTQYF.

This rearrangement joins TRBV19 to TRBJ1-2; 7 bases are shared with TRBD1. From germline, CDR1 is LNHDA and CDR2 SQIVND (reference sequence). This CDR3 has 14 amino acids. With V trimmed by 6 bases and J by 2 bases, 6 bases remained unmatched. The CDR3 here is CASRRNRGNYGYTF. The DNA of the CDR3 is TGTGCCAGTAGACGTAACAGGGGAAACTATGGCTACACCTTC.

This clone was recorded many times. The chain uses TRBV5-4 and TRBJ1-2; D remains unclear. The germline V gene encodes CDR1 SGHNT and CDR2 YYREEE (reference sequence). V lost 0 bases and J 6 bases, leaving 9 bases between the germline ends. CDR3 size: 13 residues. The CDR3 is CASSLAGLDGYTF. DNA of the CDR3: TGTGCCAGCAGCTTGGCCGGGTTGGATGGCTACACCTTC.

The CDR3 sequence: CASSNVGQGRTEAFF. The DNA of the CDR3 is TGTGCCAGCTCGAACGTGGGACAGGGCAGAACTGAAGCTTTCTTT. The chain recombines TRBV18 with TRBJ1-1; 9 bases are shared with TRBD1. Per germline, CDR1 KGHSH and CDR2 LQKENI. The J segment lost 5 bases and the V segment lost 6 bases, leaving 10 bases of the junction unmatched. The CDR3 has 15 residues.

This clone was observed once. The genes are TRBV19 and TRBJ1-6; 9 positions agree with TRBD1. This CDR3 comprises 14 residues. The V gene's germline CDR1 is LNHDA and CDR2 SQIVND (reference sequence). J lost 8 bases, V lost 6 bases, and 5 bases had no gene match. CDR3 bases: TGTGCCAGTAGGAAGGACAGGGGCTATTCACCCCTCCACTTT. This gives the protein CASRKDRGYSPLHF.

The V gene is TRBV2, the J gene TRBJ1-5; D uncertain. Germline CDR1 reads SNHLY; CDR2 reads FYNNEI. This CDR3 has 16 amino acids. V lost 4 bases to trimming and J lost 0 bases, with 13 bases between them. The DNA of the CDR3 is TGTGCCAGCAGTGGCTCGACGGGAGATAGCAATCAGCCCCAGCATTTT. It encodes CASSGSTGDSNQPQHF.